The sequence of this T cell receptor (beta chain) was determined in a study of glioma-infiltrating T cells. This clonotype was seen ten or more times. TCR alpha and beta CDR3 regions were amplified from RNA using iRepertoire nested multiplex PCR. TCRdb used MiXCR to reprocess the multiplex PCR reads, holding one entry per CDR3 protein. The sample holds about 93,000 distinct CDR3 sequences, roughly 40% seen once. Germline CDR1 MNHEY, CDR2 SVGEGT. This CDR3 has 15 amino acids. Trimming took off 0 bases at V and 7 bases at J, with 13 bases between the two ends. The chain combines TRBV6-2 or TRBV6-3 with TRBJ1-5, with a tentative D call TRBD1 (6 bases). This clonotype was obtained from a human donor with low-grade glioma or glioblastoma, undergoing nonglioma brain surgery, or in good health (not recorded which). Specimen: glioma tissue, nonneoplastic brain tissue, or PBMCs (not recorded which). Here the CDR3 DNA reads TGTGCCAGCAGTTACTCGGGCCAGGGGAGCCAGCCCCAGCATTTT. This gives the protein CASSYSGQGSQPQHF.